This TCR beta chain was documented in a study of blood T cells in healthy people across ages. Study-wide results and caveats: Across the age range, TCR beta diversity per million T cells fell in a roughly linear way.

A second roughly 6 to 11 cycle PCR used barcoded and J-beta primers. MiXCR was run by TCRdb on the 5' RACE reads, yielding one entry per CDR3 protein. The sample shows roughly 1.6 million distinct CDR3 sequences, around 36% of them seen only once. Each sample yielded at least 5.5 micrograms of PBMC total RNA. For this clonotype: The antigen is unknown.

The sequencing input was blood. This TCR derives from a young woman in good health.

CDR3 nucleotides: TGTGCCAGCAGCAAGAAGAGGGGGAGAGACACAGATACGCAGTATTTT. Protein sequence: CASSKKRGRDTDTQYF. The gene calls are TRBV7-9 and TRBJ2-3; perhaps TRBD1 as D (6 bases). Germline V CDR1 and CDR2: SEHNR, FQNEAQ (reference sequence). The CDR3 is made up of 16 amino acids. The V end lost 5 bases, the J end lost 2 bases, and 17 bases lay between the germline ends.